Following are 20 T cell receptor beta chains from one sample sequenced in a study of blood T cell repertoires in COVID-19. Data came from immunoSEQ multiplex PCR; TCRdb stores just in-frame clones and leaves some out. The profile shows 300,000 or so clones, just under 85% of them singletons. Sequencing was done on a sample of peripheral blood. These receptors came from a woman between 50 and 59 years old with active or convalescent COVID-19.

A single count supports this clone. The chain uses TRBV5-1 and TRBJ2-5, with TRBD2 as a possible D gene (8 bases). The germline V and J ends were trimmed by 0 bases and 5 bases, with 38 bases remaining between them. This CDR3 comprises 23 residues. Germline CDR1 SGHRS, CDR2 YFSETQ. The CDR3 DNA sequence: TGCGCCAGCAGCTTGGGTCGAGGAGAAACCGGGAGGGACAGAATATTCCCGAGGGAGACCCAGTACTTC. It is translated as CASSLGRGETGRDRIFPRETQYF.

The CDR3: CASSPQRTGLGEQYF. The CDR3 DNA sequence: TGTGCCAGCAGCCCACAGAGGACAGGACTTGGCGAGCAGTACTTC. The V and J genes are TRBV9 and TRBJ2-7, with TRBD1 matching over 7 bases. Germline V gives CDR1 SGDLS, CDR2 YYNGEE. V gave up 4 bases and J gave up 6 bases; unmatched junction bases: 13. The CDR3 consists of 15 residues.

This chain joins TRBV5-1 and TRBJ2-3; tentative D call: TRBD1 (6 bases). With 4 bases removed from V and 0 bases from J, the gap between germline ends came to 12 bases. CDR3 size: 15 residues. The germline V gene has CDR1 SGHRS and CDR2 YFSETQ. The CDR3 DNA reads TGCGCCAGCAGCGCCAAGGGGGACAGCACAGATACGCAGTATTTT. Translation: CASSAKGDSTDTQYF.

The chain joins TRBV19 to TRBJ1-1; D remains unclear. From germline, CDR1 is LNHDA and CDR2 SQIVND (reference sequence). This CDR3 comprises 16 residues. The V end lost 6 bases, the J end lost 1 base, and 18 bases lay between the germline ends. The CDR3 spells CASSLSNWYRNTEAFF. CDR3 nucleotides: TGTGCCAGTAGCCTCTCGAATTGGTACAGGAACACTGAAGCTTTCTTT.

The CDR3 DNA reads TGTGCCAGCAGCTTAGGCCGTCGGACTAGGTTCTCCTACGAGCAGTACTTC. This encodes CASSLGRRTRFSYEQYF. The V and J genes are TRBV7-8 and TRBJ2-7; the match to TRBD2 covers 7 bases. With V trimmed by 1 base and J by 0 bases, 9 bases remained unmatched. Germline loops: CDR1 SGHVS, CDR2 FQNEAQ. The CDR3 has 17 amino acids.

The rearrangement joins TRBV11-2 to TRBJ2-1, with 12 positions matching TRBD2. The ends lost 7 bases at V and 2 bases at J; junction bases unmatched: 9. Germline CDR1 SGHAT, CDR2 FQNNGV. The CDR3 extends over 17 amino acids. For the CDR3, the DNA is TGTGCCAGCAATGGGCTAGCGGGAGGGCAGGCCTACAATGAGCAGTTCTTC. Protein sequence: CASNGLAGGQAYNEQFF.

The V call is TRBV5-4, the J call TRBJ1-2; a possible D gene is TRBD1 (5 bases). The CDR3 is 14 residues long. Trimming took 4 bases from V and 2 from J, leaving 12 bases between them. The germline gives CDR1 SGHNT, CDR2 YYREEE (reference sequence). The CDR3, as DNA: TGTGCCAGCAGCCTGGGTCAGGGCAACTATGGCTACACCTTC. It is translated as CASSLGQGNYGYTF.

The chain combines TRBV11-3 with TRBJ2-7; possibly TRBD2 for D (6 bases). Per germline, CDR1 SGHNT and CDR2 YENEEA. CDR3 length equals 13 residues. With 1 base removed from V and 7 bases from J, the gap between germline ends came to 11 bases. CDR3: CASSLAGVEEQYF. CDR3 bases: TGTGCCAGCAGCTTAGCGGGAGTCGAAGAGCAGTACTTC.

The chain has TRBV9 and TRBJ2-2; D call uncertain. V was cut by 0 bases and J by 8 bases, with 11 bases left in between. The CDR3 totals 14 residues. The germline CDR1 and CDR2 sequences are SGDLS and YYNGEE. The CDR3 loop reads CASSVGIASGELFF. Written as DNA, the CDR3 is TGTGCCAGCAGCGTAGGTATAGCTTCGGGGGAGCTGTTTTTT.

The rearrangement uses TRBV9 and TRBJ2-3; D not certain. Trimming shortened V by 4 bases and J by 3 bases, and 9 bases separated the two germline ends. This CDR3 has 13 amino acids. Germline assignment: CDR1 SGDLS and CDR2 YYNGEE. Here the CDR3 DNA reads TGTGCCAGCAGCCCCTCCTTTACAGATACGCAGTATTTT. Its translation is CASSPSFTDTQYF.

This rearrangement joins TRBV7-2 to TRBJ1-4; 10 bases map to TRBD1. The germline gives CDR1 SGHTA, CDR2 FQGNSA. Unmatched junction bases numbered 7, after V lost 4 bases and J lost 8 bases. The CDR3 runs 15 residues. The CDR3 loop reads CASSSGTGDVEKLFF. The CDR3 bases are TGTGCCAGCAGCTCCGGGACAGGGGATGTAGAAAAACTGTTTTTT.

This chain links TRBV19 with TRBJ1-1; D call uncertain. This CDR3 region has 16 residues. Germline CDR1 and CDR2: LNHDA and SQIVND (reference sequence). V was pared by 3 bases and J by 0 bases, with 14 bases between. CDR3 protein: CASSIYGERMNTEAFF. The CDR3 DNA sequence: TGTGCCAGTAGTATCTATGGAGAGCGCATGAACACTGAAGCTTTCTTT.

The CDR3 spells CASSVDSGRFYNEQFF. CDR3 coding DNA: TGTGCCAGCAGCGTAGATAGCGGGAGGTTCTACAATGAGCAGTTCTTC. This chain connects TRBV9 to TRBJ2-1, with 10 bases fitting TRBD2. Trimming took 0 bases from V and 3 from J; bases not matched to a gene: 3. The CDR3 is made up of 16 amino acids. Germline V gives CDR1 SGDLS, CDR2 YYNGEE. The variable domain in full, with the rest retrieved from reference TRBV9 and TRBJ2-1, is DSGVTQTPKHLITATGQRVTLRCSPRSGDLSVYWYQQSLDQGLQFLIQYYNGEERAKGNILERFSAQQFPDLHSELNLSSLELGDSALYFCASSVDSGRFYNEQFFGPGTRLTVL.

This clone was observed a handful of times. V and J are TRBV30 and TRBJ1-2, with D unresolved. There are 15 residues in the CDR3. V lost 1 base and J 4 bases, leaving 16 bases between the germline ends. Germline CDR1 is GTSNPN and CDR2 is SVGIG (reference sequence). This CDR3 is CAWSDPLRAIYGYTF. The CDR3 DNA sequence: TGTGCCTGGAGTGACCCCTTGAGGGCGATCTATGGCTACACCTTC.

This rearrangement joins TRBV15 to TRBJ2-7, with a possible D match to TRBD2 (6 bases). Germline V lookup: CDR1 LNHNV, CDR2 YYDKDF (reference sequence). The CDR3 loop spans 15 amino acids. V lost 0 bases, J lost 0 bases, and 9 bases lay in between. CDR3 DNA sequence: TGTGCCACCAGCAGAGATCGGGGGAGCTCCTACGAGCAGTACTTC. Translation gives CATSRDRGSSYEQYF.

The rearrangement uses TRBV19 and TRBJ1-2, with TRBD1 matching 12 bases. The germline V gene has CDR1 LNHDA and CDR2 SQIVND (reference sequence). The CDR3 is made up of 14 amino acids. With 9 bases clipped from V and 8 bases from J, the junction kept 10 bases outside the gene matches. Written as DNA, the CDR3 is TGTGCCAGCGTCACGGGACAGGGGGCCGGAGGCTACACCTTC. The encoded protein is CASVTGQGAGGYTF.

CDR3 in amino acids: CASSLRQGIPIYEQYF. The CDR3 DNA is TGTGCCAGCAGTCTCCGACAGGGAATCCCTATTTACGAGCAGTACTTC. The chain couples TRBV6-2 or TRBV6-3 to TRBJ2-7, with TRBD1 identical over 7 bases. The V segment lost 5 bases and the J segment 4 bases; nucleotides outside the gene matches: 14. Per germline, CDR1 MNHEY and CDR2 SVGEGT. The length of the CDR3 is 16 residues.

There are a few counts of this clone. The V gene is TRBV3-1 (or the pseudogene TRBV3-2), the J gene TRBJ1-6, with 9 bases fitting TRBD1. The CDR3 spans 17 residues. In germline, CDR1 is LGHDT, CDR2 YNNKEL (reference sequence). The trim removed 5 bases at V and 1 base at J, leaving 6 bases unmatched. The CDR3 loop is CASSSGTGSSYNSPLHF. In nucleotides, the CDR3 is TGTGCCAGCAGCTCCGGGACAGGGTCTTCCTATAATTCACCCCTCCACTTT.

This clone is a singleton in its sample. This rearrangement joins TRBV25-1 to TRBJ1-1; no definite D call. There are 12 residues in the CDR3. The germline CDR1 and CDR2 sequences are MGHDK and SYGVNS. Trimming pared 2 bases from V and 10 bases from J, leaving 11 bases between. CDR3 in DNA: TGTGCCAGCAGTGAAATTCTAGGAGGAGCTTTCTTT. It encodes CASSEILGGAFF.

This chain joins TRBV5-6 and TRBJ1-1; D might be TRBD1 (6 bases). Per the germline V gene, CDR1 is SGHDT and CDR2 is YYEEEE. The CDR3 length is 14 residues. V was cut by 0 bases and J by 3 bases, with 9 bases left in between. The CDR3 sequence: CASSLVRQDTEAFF. In nucleotides, the CDR3 is TGTGCCAGCAGCTTGGTTCGACAGGACACTGAAGCTTTCTTT.